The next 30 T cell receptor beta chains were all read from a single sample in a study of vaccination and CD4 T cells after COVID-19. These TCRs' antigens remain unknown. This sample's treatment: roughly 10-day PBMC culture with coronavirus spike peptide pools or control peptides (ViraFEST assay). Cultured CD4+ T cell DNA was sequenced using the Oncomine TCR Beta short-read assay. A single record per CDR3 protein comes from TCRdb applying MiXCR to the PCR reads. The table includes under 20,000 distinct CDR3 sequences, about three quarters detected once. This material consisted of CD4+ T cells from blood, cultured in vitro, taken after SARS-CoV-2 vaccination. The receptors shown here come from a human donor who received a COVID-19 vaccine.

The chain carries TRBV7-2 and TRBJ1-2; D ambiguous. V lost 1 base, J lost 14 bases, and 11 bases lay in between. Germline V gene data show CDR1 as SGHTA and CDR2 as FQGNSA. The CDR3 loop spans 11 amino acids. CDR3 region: CASSLDVGPTF. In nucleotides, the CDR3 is TGTGCCAGCAGCTTAGACGTTGGGCCGACCTTC.

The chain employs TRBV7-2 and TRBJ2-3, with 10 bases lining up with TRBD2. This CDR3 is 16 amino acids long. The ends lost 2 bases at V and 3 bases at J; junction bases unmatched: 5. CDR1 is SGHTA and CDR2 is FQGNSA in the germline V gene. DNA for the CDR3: TGTGCCAGCAGCTTAAGCGGGGGGGCGTTTACAGATACGCAGTATTTT. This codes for CASSLSGGAFTDTQYF.

Here the CDR3 reads CSASPLTGYSNQPQHF. The CDR3 nucleotides read TGCAGTGCTAGTCCACTGACAGGCTATAGCAATCAGCCCCAGCATTTT. The chain has TRBV20-1 and TRBJ1-5; D may be TRBD1 (6 bases). Trimming pared 3 bases from V and 0 bases from J, leaving 15 bases between. This CDR3 region has 16 residues. Germline CDR1 is DFQATT and CDR2 is SNEGSKA (reference sequence).

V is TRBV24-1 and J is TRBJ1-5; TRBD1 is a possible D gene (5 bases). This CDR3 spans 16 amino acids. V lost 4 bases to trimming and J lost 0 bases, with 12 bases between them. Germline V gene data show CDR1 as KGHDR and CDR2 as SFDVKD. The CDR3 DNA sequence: TGTGCCACCAGTGACCGCGACAGCCATAGCAATCAGCCCCAGCATTTT. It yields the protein CATSDRDSHSNQPQHF.

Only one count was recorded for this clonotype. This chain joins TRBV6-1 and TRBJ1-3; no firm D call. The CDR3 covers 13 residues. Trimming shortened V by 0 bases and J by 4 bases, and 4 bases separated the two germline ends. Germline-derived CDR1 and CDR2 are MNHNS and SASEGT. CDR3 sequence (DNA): TGTGCCAGCAGTGAAGCCCCCGGAAACACCATATATTTT. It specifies CASSEAPGNTIYF.

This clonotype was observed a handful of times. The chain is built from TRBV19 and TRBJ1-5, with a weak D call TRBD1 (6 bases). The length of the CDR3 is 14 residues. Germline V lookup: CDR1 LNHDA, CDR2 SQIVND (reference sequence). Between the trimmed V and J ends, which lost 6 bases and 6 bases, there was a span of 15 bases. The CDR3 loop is CASSGTLAGQPQHF. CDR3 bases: TGTGCCAGTAGCGGGACACTGGCTGGTCAGCCCCAGCATTTT. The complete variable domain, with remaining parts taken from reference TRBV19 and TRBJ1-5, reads DGGITQSPKYLFRKEGQNVTLSCEQNLNHDAMYWYRQDPGQGLRLIYYSQIVNDFQKGDIAEGYSVSREKKESFPLTVTSAQKNPTAFYLCASSGTLAGQPQHFGDGTRLSIL.

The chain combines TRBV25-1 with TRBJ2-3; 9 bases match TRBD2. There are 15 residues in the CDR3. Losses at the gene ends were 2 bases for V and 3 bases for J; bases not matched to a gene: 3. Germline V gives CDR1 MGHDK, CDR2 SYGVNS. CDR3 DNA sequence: TGTGCCAGCAGTGAAGGTGGACTAGCGACAGATACGCAGTATTTT. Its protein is CASSEGGLATDTQYF.

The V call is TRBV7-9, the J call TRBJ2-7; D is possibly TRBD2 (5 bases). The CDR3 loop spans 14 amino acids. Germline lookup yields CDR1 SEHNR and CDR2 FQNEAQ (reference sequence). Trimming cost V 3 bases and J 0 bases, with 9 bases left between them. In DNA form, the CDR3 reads TGTGCCAGCAGCTTGTTTACTAGCTCCTACGAGCAGTACTTC. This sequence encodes CASSLFTSSYEQYF.

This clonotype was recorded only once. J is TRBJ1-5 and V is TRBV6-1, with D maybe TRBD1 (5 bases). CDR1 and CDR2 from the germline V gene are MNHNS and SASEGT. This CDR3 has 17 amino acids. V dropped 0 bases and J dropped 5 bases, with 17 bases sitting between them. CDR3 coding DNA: TGTGCCAGCAGTGAAGCGCTGAAGGGGCCCCTCCATCAGCCCCAGCATTTT. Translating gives CASSEALKGPLHQPQHF.

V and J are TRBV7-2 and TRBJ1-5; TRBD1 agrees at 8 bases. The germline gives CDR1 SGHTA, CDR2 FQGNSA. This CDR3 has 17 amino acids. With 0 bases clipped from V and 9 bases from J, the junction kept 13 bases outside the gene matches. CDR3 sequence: CASSLAGTGAPGWPQHF. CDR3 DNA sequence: TGTGCCAGCAGCTTAGCCGGGACAGGTGCCCCGGGATGGCCCCAGCATTTT.

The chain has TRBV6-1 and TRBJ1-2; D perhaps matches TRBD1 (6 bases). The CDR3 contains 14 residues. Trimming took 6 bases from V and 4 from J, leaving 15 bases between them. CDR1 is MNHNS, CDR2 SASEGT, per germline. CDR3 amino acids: CASRSDRNFYGYTF. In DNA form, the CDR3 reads TGTGCCAGCAGATCCGACAGGAACTTCTATGGCTACACCTTC.

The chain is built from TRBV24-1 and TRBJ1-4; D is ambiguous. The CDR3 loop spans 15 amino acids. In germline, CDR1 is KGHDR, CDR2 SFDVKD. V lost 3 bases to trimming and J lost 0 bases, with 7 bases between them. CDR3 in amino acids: CATSDPTATNEKLFF. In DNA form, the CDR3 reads TGTGCCACCAGTGATCCAACTGCAACTAATGAAAAACTGTTTTTT.

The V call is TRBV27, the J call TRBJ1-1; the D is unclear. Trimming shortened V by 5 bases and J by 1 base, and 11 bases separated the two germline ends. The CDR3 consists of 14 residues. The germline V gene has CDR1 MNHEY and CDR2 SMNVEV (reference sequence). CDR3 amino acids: CASSPRPRNTEAFF. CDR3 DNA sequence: TGTGCCAGCAGTCCCCGCCCGCGGAACACTGAAGCTTTCTTT.

CDR3 residues: CASTNREPSTDTQYF. CDR3 in DNA: TGTGCCAGCACCAACCGAGAACCCAGCACAGATACGCAGTATTTT. This sequence joins TRBV6-1 and TRBJ2-3; no firm D call. In germline, CDR1 is MNHNS, CDR2 SASEGT. CDR3 length: 15 amino acids. Trimming cost V 7 bases and J 0 bases, with 14 bases left between them.

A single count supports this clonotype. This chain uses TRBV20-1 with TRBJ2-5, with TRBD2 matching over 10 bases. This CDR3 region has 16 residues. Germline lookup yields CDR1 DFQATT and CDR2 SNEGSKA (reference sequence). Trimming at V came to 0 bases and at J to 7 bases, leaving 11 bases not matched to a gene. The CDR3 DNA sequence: TGCAGTGCTAGAGAGGCGACGGGGACTAGCGTCGGGACCCAGTACTTC. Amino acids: CSAREATGTSVGTQYF.

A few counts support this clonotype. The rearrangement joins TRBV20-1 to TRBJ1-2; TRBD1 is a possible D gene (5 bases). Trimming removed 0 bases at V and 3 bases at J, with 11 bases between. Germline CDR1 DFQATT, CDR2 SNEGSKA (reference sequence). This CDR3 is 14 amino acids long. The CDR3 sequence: CSARDPQGYYGYTF. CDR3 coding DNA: TGCAGTGCTAGAGATCCGCAGGGTTACTATGGCTACACCTTC.

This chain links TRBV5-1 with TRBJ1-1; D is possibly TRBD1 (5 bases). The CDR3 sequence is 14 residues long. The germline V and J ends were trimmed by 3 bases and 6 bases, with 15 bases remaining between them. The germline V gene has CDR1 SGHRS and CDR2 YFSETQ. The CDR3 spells CASSSRVYGSEAFF. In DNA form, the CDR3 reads TGCGCCAGCAGCTCCAGGGTTTATGGATCTGAAGCTTTCTTT.

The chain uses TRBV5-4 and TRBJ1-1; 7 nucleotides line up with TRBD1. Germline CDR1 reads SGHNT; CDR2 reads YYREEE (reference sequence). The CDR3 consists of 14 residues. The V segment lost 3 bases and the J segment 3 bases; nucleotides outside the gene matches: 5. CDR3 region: CASSWTGVDTEAFF. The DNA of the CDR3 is TGTGCCAGCAGCTGGACAGGTGTGGACACTGAAGCTTTCTTT.

The CDR3 bases are TGTGCCTGGAGTTTAAGGAACAATTCACCCCTCCACTTT. Amino acids: CAWSLRNNSPLHF. This chain connects TRBV30 to TRBJ1-6; D remains unclear. Deletions cut 2 bases from V and 7 bases from J, with 9 bases between. The length of the CDR3 is 13 residues. CDR1 is GTSNPN, CDR2 SVGIG, per germline (reference sequence).

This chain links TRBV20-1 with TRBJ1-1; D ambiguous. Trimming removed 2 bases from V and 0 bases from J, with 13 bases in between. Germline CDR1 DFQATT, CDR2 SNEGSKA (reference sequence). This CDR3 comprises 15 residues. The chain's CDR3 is CSARFFLRVNTEAFF. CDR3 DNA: TGCAGTGCTAGATTTTTTTTACGGGTGAACACTGAAGCTTTCTTT.

The CDR3 protein is CATGTDQETQYF. The CDR3 DNA reads as TGTGCCACCGGGACAGACCAAGAGACCCAGTACTTC. The chain links TRBV24-1 to TRBJ2-5, with 7 positions matching TRBD1. Germline values: CDR1 KGHDR, CDR2 SFDVKD. The CDR3 runs 12 residues. V was clipped by 9 bases and J by 0 bases; unmatched bases: 0.

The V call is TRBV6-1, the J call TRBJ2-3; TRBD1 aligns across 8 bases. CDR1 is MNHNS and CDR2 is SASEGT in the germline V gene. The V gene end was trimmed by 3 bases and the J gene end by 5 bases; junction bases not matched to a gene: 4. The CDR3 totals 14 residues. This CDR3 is CASSDQGAVDTQYF. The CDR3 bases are TGTGCCAGCAGTGACCAGGGGGCGGTAGATACGCAGTATTTT.

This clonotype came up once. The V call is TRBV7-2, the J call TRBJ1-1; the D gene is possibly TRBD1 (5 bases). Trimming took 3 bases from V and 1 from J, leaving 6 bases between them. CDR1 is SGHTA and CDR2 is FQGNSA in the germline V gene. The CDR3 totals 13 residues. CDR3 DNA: TGTGCCAGCAGCTTCCAGGGGAACACTGAAGCTTTCTTT. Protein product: CASSFQGNTEAFF.

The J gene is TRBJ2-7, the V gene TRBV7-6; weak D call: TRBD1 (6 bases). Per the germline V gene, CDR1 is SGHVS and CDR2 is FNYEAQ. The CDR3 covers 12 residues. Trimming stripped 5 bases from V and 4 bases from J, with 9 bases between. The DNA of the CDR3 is TGTGCCAGCAGCCCCGACAGGTACGAGCAGTACTTC. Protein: CASSPDRYEQYF.

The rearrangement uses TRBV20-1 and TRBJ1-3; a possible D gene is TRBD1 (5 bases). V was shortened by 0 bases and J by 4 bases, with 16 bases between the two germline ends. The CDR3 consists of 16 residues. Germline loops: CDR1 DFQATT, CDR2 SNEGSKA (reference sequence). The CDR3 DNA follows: TGCAGTGCTAGAGATCCACGCCGGGGGAGGGGAAACACCATATATTTT. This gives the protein CSARDPRRGRGNTIYF.

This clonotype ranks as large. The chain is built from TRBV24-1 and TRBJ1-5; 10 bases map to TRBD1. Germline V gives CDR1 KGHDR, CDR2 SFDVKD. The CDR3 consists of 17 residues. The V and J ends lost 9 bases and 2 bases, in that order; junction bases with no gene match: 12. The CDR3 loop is CATQAGSGTGGNQPQHF. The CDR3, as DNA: TGTGCCACCCAAGCAGGGTCCGGGACAGGGGGCAATCAGCCCCAGCATTTT.

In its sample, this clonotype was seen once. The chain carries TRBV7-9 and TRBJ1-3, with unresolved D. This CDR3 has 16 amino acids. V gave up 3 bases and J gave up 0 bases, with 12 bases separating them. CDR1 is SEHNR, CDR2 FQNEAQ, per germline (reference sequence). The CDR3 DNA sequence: TGTGCCAGCAGCTTCTTTCCCGGGTTCTCTGGAAACACCATATATTTT. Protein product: CASSFFPGFSGNTIYF.

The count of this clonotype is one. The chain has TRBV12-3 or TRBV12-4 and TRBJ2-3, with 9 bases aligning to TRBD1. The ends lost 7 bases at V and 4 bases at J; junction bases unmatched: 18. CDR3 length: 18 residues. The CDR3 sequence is CASTAQFTGQGSPDTQYF. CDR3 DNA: TGTGCCAGCACCGCACAGTTCACGGGACAGGGTTCCCCAGATACGCAGTATTTT.

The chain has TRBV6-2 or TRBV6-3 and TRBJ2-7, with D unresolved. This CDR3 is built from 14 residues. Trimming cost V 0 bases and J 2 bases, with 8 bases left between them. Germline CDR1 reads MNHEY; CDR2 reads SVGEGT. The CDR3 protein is CASSYSAATYEQYF. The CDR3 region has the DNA TGTGCCAGCAGTTACTCGGCTGCTACCTACGAGCAGTACTTC.

The CDR3 DNA reads TGTGCCAGCAGCTCGGGTTTAGGTCAGCCCCAGCATTTT. Translating gives CASSSGLGQPQHF. The chain carries TRBV5-4 and TRBJ1-5, with D unresolved. V was trimmed by 3 bases and J by 6 bases, leaving 10 bases between them. CDR3 size: 13 residues. Per germline, CDR1 SGHNT and CDR2 YYREEE (reference sequence). Supplemented by reference TRBV5-4 and TRBJ1-5, the full variable domain reads ETGVTQSPTHLIKTRGQQVTLRCSSQSGHNTVSWYQQALGQGPQFIFQYYREEENGRGNFPPRFSGLQFPNYSSELNVNALELDDSALYLCASSSGLGQPQHFGDGTRLSIL.